The 6 T cell receptor beta chains reported below all come from one sample, sequenced in a study of T cell clonality in common variable immunodeficiency. Notes on the study in general: Reportedly, TCR beta sequences from common variable immunodeficiency showed fewer deletions and N-nucleotide insertions.

These receptors have no identified antigens. Only in-frame clones appear in the TCRdb table, and some are missing; sequencing was by immunoSEQ multiplex PCR. Listed for the sample are about 33,000 clones, none seen a single time. The sample comprised peripheral blood mononuclear cells. The receptors here all came from a human donor with common variable immunodeficiency.

Comment on this clone: The read finishes 3 residues shy of the CDR3 end, and the germline J gene is used to complete it. Other DNA variants within this sample encode the same CDR3. The chain employs TRBV18 and TRBJ2-7; 9 positions match TRBD1. In germline, CDR1 is KGHSH, CDR2 LQKENI. The V gene end was trimmed by 3 bases and the J gene end by 1 base; junction bases not matched to a gene: 1. The length of the CDR3 is 14 residues. CDR3 protein: CASSPGTGSYEQYF. Partial CDR3 DNA: TGTGCCAGCTCACCCGGGACAGGGTCCTACGAG.

This clone came up many times. The CDR3 end falls 3 residues outside the read, so it is completed with the germline J gene. The rearrangement joins TRBV30 to TRBJ2-5; tentatively, D is TRBD2 (5 bases). CDR1 is GTSNPN, CDR2 SVGIG, per germline (reference sequence). The CDR3 extends over 14 amino acids. Trimming removed 3 bases at V and 2 bases at J, with 13 bases between. CDR3 DNA, as far as it was read: TGTGCCTGGAGGACATGGACTCTACAAGAGACC. As protein: CAWRTWTLQET. The whole CDR3 region reads CAWRTWTLQETQYF.

This clone has at least ten counts. The read terminates 3 residues before the CDR3 end, so the remaining end is supplied by the germline J gene. The V call is TRBV30, the J call TRBJ2-1, with D possibly TRBD1 on 6 matching bases. This CDR3 contains 12 residues. The V and J ends lost 8 bases and 6 bases respectively, with 14 bases between them. The germline V gene has CDR1 GTSNPN and CDR2 SVGIG (reference sequence). The CDR3 bases that were read are TGTGCCGGCCTATTGACAGGCAATGAG. It codes for CAGLLTGNE. In full, the CDR3 is CAGLLTGNEQFF.

This clone was seen repeatedly, ten times or more. Sequencing ends 3 residues short of the CDR3 end; the germline J gene provides the rest. The V call is TRBV20-1, the J call TRBJ2-1; 9 bases are shared with TRBD2. The trim removed 1 base at V and 4 bases at J, leaving 14 bases unmatched. Germline loops: CDR1 DFQATT, CDR2 SNEGSKA (reference sequence). The CDR3 covers 18 residues. The covered CDR3 bases are TGCAGTGCTAGAGTGACTAGCGGAGGGTACCGCTCGTACAATGAG. Translating gives CSARVTSGGYRSYNE. In full, the CDR3 reads CSARVTSGGYRSYNEQFF.

This clone came up a few times. Read sequence stops 3 residues before the CDR3 end, and the germline J gene provides the missing end. The rearrangement uses TRBV7-9 and TRBJ1-2; 8 bases are a match to TRBD1. V shed 7 bases and J 7 bases; nucleotides not matched to a gene: 8. Germline loops: CDR1 SEHNR, CDR2 FQNEAQ (reference sequence). The CDR3 sequence is 13 residues long. The CDR3 spells CASKEQGAGGYTF. The sequenced CDR3 bases are TGTGCCAGCAAAGAGCAGGGGGCCGGTGGC.

As concerns this clone: The CDR3 goes on 3 residues after the read ends, and that part is filled in from the germline J gene. The V gene is TRBV6-2 or TRBV6-3, the J gene TRBJ2-1; D is ambiguous. Per germline, CDR1 MNHEY and CDR2 SVGEGT. The V end was cut by 5 bases, the J end by 9 bases, with 8 bases between. The CDR3 is 11 residues long. The part of the CDR3 DNA that was read is TGTGCCAGCAGTGGGCAGGTTGAG. Translation gives CASSGQVE. The full CDR3 is CASSGQVEQFF.